The 2 T cell receptor beta chains below come from one sample, sequenced in a study of shared clonotypes between healthy human individuals. Libraries were prepared by immunoSEQ multiplex PCR; TCRdb keeps only in-frame clonotypes and omits some of them. In the table there are more than 2,000,000 clones, over 90% of which are singletons. Sequencing was carried out using naive CD4+ T cells from PBMCs. The subset denotes: CD45RA+ positively selected. The receptors stem from a man aged 18 to 35 in good health. Some clones in this sample may be carry-over from other donors' samples.

The chain links TRBV19 to TRBJ2-1; 7 nucleotides align to TRBD1. V was clipped by 6 bases and J by 4 bases; unmatched bases: 12. Germline-derived CDR1 and CDR2 are LNHDA and SQIVND (reference sequence). This CDR3 spans 16 amino acids. CDR3 sequence: CASSHQGTDMYNEQFF. The CDR3 coding sequence is TGTGCCAGTAGCCATCAGGGGACAGATATGTACAATGAGCAGTTCTTC.

This clone occurred once. This chain links TRBV5-6 with TRBJ2-3; D remains unclear. V lost 3 bases, J lost 6 bases, and 11 bases lay in between. Germline-derived CDR1 and CDR2 are SGHDT and YYEEEE. CDR3 length: 13 amino acids. DNA for the CDR3: TGTGCCAGCAGCTCAACTCTGCGGGATACGCAGTATTTT. This codes for CASSSTLRDTQYF. Full variable domain (missing parts from reference TRBV5-6 and TRBJ2-3): DAGVTQSPTHLIKTRGQQVTLRCSPKSGHDTVSWYQQALGQGPQFIFQYYEEEERQRGNFPDRFSGHQFPNYSSELNVNALLLGDSALYLCASSSTLRDTQYFGPGTRLTVL.